This paragraph covers one TCR beta chain sequence. This sample was included in a study of T cell changes during pregnancy in multiple sclerosis. Looked up from germline, CDR1 is SSHAT and CDR2 is FNYEAQ (reference sequence). Trimming stripped 5 bases from V and 2 bases from J, with 30 bases between. There are 20 residues in the CDR3. The table came from immunoSEQ multiplex PCR; TCRdb's copy has only in-frame clones and leaves some out. The sample lists more than 100,000 clones; roughly nine tenths were seen once. The J gene is TRBJ2-5, the V gene TRBV7-7, with D tentatively TRBD1 (6 bases). The sequence came from a female donor with multiple sclerosis, enrolled in a pregnancy study. This material consisted of peripheral blood, taken after pregnancy. The CDR3 protein is CASSPVGPPGHPKAQETQYF. As DNA, the CDR3 is TGTGCCAGCAGCCCGGTAGGCCCGCCGGGACACCCCAAGGCACAAGAGACCCAGTACTTC. Full variable domain (rest looked up from reference TRBV7-7 and TRBJ2-5): GAGVSQSPRYKVTKRGQDVTLRCDPISSHATLYWYQQALGQGPEFLTYFNYEAQPDKSGLPSDRFSAERPEGSISTLTIQRTEQRDSAMYRCASSPVGPPGHPKAQETQYFGPGTRLLVL.